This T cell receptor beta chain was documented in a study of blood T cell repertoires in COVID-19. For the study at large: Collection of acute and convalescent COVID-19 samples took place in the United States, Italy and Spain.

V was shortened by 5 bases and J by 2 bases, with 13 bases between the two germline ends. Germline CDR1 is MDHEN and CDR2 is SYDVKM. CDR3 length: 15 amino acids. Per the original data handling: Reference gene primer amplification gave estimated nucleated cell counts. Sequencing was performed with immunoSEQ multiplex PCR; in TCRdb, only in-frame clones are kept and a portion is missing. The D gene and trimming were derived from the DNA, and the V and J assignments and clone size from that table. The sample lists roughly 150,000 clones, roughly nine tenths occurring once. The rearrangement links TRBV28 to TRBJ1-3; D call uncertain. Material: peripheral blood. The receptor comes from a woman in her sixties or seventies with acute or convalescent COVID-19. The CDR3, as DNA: TGTGCCAGCAGTCCCCCCGGGATGACTGGAAACACCATATATTTT. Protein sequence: CASSPPGMTGNTIYF. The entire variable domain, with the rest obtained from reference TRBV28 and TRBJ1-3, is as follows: DVKVTQSSRYLVKRTGEKVFLECVQDMDHENMFWYRQDPGLGLRLIYFSYDVKMKEKGDIPEGYSVSREKKERFSLILESASTNQTSMYLCASSPPGMTGNTIYFGEGSWLTVV.